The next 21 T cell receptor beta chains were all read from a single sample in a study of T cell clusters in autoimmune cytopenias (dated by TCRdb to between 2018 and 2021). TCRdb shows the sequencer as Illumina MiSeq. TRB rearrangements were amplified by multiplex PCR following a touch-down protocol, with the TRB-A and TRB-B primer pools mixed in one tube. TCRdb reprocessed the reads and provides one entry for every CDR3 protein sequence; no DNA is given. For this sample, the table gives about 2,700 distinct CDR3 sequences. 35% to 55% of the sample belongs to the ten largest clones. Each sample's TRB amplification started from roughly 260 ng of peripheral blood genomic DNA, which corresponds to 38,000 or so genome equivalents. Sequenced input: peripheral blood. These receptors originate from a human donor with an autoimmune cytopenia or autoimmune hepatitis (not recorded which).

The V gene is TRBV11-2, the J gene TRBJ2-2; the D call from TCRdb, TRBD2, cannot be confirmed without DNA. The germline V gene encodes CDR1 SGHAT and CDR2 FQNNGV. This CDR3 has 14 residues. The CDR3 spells CASSPRTSGGELFF.

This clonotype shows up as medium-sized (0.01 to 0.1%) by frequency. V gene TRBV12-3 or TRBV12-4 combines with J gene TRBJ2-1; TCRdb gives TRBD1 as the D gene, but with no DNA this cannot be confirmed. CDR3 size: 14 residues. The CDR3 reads CASSGQSSYNEQFF.

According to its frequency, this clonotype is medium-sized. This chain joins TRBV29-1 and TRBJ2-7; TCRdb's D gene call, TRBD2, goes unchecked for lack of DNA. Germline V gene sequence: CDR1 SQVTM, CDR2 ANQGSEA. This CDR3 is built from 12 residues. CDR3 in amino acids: CSGRTSGYEQYF.

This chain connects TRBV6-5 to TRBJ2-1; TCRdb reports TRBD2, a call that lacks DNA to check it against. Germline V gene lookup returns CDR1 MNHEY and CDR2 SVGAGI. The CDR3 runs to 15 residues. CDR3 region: CASSYYGRDPNEQFF.

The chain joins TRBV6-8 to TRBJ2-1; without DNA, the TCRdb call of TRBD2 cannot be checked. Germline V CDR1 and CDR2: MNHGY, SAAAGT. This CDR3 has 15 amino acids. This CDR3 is CASRQRLAGNNEQFF.

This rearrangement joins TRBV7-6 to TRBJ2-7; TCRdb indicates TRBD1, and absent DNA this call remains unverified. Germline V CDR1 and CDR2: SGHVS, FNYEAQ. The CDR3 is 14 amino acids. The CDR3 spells CASSSGTGGSEQYF. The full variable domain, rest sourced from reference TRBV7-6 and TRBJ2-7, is GAGVSQSPRYKVTKRGQDVALRCDPISGHVSLYWYRQALGQGPEFLTYFNYEAQQDKSGLPNDRFSAERPEGSISTLTIQRTEQRDSAMYRCASSSGTGGSEQYFGPGTRLTVT.

CDR3 amino acids: CATSSEDRGGQPQHF. The J gene is TRBJ1-5, the V gene TRBV15; TCRdb designates TRBD1, a call that cannot be tested without DNA. From germline, CDR1 is LNHNV and CDR2 YYDKDF (reference sequence). This CDR3 is built from 15 residues.

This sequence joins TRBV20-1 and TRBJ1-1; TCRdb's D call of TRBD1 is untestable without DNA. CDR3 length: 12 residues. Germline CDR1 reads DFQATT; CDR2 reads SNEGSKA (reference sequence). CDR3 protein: CSARTGETEAFF.

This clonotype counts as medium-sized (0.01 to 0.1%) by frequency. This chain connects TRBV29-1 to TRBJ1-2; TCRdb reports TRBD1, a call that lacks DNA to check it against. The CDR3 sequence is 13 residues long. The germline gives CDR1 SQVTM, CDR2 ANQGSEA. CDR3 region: CSVLRTGEDGYTF.

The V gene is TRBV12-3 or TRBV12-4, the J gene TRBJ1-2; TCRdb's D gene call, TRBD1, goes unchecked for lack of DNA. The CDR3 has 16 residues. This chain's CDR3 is CASSFPTGLFNYGYTF.

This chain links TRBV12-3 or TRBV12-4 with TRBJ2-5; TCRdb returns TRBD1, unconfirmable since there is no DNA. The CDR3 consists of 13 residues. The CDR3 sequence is CASSPDRVETQYF.

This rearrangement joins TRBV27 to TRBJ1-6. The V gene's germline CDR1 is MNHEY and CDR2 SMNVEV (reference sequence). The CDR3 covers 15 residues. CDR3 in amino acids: CASSLSFSYNSPLHF.

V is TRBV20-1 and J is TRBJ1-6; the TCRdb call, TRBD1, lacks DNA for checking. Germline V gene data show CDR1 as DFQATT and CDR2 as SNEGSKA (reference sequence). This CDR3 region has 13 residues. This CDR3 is CSAQTVVDSPLHF.

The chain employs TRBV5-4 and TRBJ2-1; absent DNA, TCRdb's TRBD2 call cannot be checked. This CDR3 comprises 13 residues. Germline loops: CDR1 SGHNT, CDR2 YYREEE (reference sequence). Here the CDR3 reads CASSSAYSDEQFF.

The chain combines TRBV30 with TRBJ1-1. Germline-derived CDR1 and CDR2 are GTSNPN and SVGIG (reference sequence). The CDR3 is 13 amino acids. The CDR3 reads CAFTQTVNTEAFF.

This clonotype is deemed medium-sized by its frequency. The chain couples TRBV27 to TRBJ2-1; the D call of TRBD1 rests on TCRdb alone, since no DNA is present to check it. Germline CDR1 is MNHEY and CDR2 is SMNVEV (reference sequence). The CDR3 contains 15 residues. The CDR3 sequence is CASSFPPFRNNEQFF.

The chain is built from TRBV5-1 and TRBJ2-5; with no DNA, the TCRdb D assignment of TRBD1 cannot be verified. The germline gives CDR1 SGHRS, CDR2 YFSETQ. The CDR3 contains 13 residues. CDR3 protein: CASSSPGWGTQYF.

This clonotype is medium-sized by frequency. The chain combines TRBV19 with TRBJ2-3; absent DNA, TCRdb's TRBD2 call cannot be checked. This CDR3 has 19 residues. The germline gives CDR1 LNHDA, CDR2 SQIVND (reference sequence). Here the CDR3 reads CASSTTPTLLAGLTDTQYF. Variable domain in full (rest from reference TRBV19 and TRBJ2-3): DGGITQSPKYLFRKEGQNVTLSCEQNLNHDAMYWYRQDPGQGLRLIYYSQIVNDFQKGDIAEGYSVSREKKESFPLTVTSAQKNPTAFYLCASSTTPTLLAGLTDTQYFGPGTRLTVL.

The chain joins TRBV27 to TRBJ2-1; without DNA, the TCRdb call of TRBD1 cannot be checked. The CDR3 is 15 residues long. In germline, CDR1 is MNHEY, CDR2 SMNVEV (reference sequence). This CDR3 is CASSSFPTGRNEQFF.

This CDR3 is CASSSEKRARTEAFF. The chain employs TRBV12-3 or TRBV12-4 and TRBJ1-1; TCRdb's D call of TRBD1 is untestable without DNA. The CDR3 covers 15 residues.

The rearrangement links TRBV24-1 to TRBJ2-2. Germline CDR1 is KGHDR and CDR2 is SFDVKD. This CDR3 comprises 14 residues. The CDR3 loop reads CATSDLQGSGELFF.